This record covers a single TCR beta chain. This entry comes from a study of T cell changes during pregnancy in multiple sclerosis. Sequencing used immunoSEQ multiplex PCR; TCRdb keeps in-frame clones, though not all of them. This sample has tens of thousands of clones, with over 85% found just once. The CDR3 extends over 15 amino acids. The germline CDR1 and CDR2 sequences are MNHNY and SVGAGI (reference sequence). V trimming: 7 bases; J trimming: 4 bases; junction bases outside the gene matches: 10. Specimen: peripheral blood, collected in the first trimester of pregnancy. The V and J genes are TRBV6-6 and TRBJ2-3; 8 bases are shared with TRBD2. This clonotype was sampled from a female donor in good health, enrolled as a control in a pregnancy study. CDR3 in amino acids: CASTIAGSPPDTQYF. Here the CDR3 DNA reads TGTGCCAGCACCATAGCGGGGAGCCCCCCAGATACGCAGTATTTT.